This T cell receptor (beta chain) appears in the sequencing data of a study of OX40 agonist ivuxolimab in advanced cancers. Study-wide background: Anti-PD-1, anti-PD-L1 or anti-CTLA-4 therapy given earlier was allowed, and about 38% had some.

Clones were sequenced by immunoSEQ multiplex PCR, and TCRdb holds only the in-frame ones, with some missing. The sample holds some 9,500 clones, roughly 90% seen once. This clonotype was sampled from an adult with an advanced solid tumor such as melanoma, head and neck, liver or kidney cancer. Sequenced here: CD4+ or CD8+ T cells sorted from blood, sampled in a trial of the OX40 agonist ivuxolimab.

The CDR3 DNA reads TGTGCCAGCAGCCAAGAACAGGGGCTCGGGGAGACCCAGTACTTC. This sequence encodes CASSQEQGLGETQYF. The genes are TRBV11-2 and TRBJ2-5; 7 bases fit TRBD1. The CDR3 has 15 amino acids. The V and J ends lost 5 bases and 5 bases, in that order; junction bases with no gene match: 11. The germline V gene has CDR1 SGHAT and CDR2 FQNNGV. Looking up the rest from reference TRBV11-2 and TRBJ2-5 gives the full variable domain: EAGVAQSPRYKIIEKRQSVAFWCNPISGHATLYWYQQILGQGPKLLIQFQNNGVVDDSQLPKDRFSAERLKGVDSTLKIQPAKLEDSAVYLCASSQEQGLGETQYFGPGTRLLVL.